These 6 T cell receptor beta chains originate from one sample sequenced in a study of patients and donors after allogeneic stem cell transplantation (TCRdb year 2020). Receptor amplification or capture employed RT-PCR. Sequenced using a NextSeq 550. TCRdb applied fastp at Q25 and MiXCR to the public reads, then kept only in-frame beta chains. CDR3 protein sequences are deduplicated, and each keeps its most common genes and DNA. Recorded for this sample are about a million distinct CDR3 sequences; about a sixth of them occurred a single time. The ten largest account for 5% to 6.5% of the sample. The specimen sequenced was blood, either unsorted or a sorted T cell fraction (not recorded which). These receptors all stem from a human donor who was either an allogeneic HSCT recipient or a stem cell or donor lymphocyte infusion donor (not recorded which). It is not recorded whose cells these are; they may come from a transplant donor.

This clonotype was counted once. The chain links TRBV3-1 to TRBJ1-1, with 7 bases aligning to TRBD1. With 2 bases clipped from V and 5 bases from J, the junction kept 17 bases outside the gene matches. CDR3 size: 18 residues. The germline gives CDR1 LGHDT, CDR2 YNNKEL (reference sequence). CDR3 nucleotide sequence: TGTGCCAGCAGCCAAAAACTCAAAAACCGACAGGGATGGACTGAAGCTTTCTTT. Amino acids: CASSQKLKNRQGWTEAFF. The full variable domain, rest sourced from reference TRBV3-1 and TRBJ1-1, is DTAVSQTPKYLVTQMGNDKSIKCEQNLGHDTMYWYKQDSKKFLKIMFSYNNKELIINETVPNRFSPKSPDKAHLNLHINSLELGDSAVYFCASSQKLKNRQGWTEAFFGQGTRLTVV.

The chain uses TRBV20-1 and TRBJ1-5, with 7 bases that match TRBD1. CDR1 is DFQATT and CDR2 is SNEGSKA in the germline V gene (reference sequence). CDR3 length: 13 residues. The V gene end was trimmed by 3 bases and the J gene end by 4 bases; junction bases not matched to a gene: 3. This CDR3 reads CSASGTANQPQHF. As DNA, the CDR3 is TGCAGTGCTAGCGGGACAGCGAATCAGCCCCAGCATTTT.

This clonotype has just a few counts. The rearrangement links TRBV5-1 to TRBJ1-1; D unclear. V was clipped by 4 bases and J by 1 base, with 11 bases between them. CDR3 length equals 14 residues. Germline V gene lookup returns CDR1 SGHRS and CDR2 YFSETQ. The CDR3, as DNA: TGCGCCAGCAGCCGGGAGTCGAGGAACACTGAAGCTTTCTTT. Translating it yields CASSRESRNTEAFF.

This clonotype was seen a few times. The CDR3 reads CASSLTYRPWGTDTQYF. CDR3 coding DNA: TGCGCCAGCAGCTTGACCTACAGGCCCTGGGGCACAGATACGCAGTATTTT. The chain employs TRBV5-1 and TRBJ2-3, with D possibly matching TRBD1 (5 bases). CDR3 length equals 17 residues. Germline V gives CDR1 SGHRS, CDR2 YFSETQ. Trimming pared 1 base from V and 1 base from J, leaving 16 bases between.

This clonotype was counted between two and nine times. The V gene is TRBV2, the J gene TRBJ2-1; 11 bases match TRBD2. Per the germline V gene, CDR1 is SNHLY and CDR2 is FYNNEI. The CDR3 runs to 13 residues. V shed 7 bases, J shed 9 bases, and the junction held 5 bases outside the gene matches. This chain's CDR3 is CASTALAGVEQFF. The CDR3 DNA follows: TGTGCCAGCACGGCACTAGCGGGAGTTGAGCAGTTCTTC.

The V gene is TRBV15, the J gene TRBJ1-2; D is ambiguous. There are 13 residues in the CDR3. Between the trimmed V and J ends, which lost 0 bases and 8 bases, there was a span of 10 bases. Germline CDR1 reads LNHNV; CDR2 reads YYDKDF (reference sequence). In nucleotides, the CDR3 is TGTGCCACCAGCAGAGATAGGGTACAAGGCTACACCTTC. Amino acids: CATSRDRVQGYTF.